This is a list of T cell receptor beta chains from one sample in a study of T cells in Graves' hyperthyroidism and ophthalmopathy. TCRdb reprocessed the multiplex PCR reads with MiXCR, giving one entry per CDR3 protein. The sample lists 540,000 or so distinct CDR3 sequences, under 60% occurring once. Specimen: peripheral blood or thyroid tissue (not recorded which). All receptors come from an adult woman with Graves' disease, either hyperthyroidism or ophthalmopathy (not recorded which). The CDR3 runs from the conserved cysteine through the conserved F or W. The D gene is left open where the match is weak. Not all rows give a size; the values are once, few, many and, for expanded clones, a class.

v_call: TRBV3-1; j_call: TRBJ1-1; d_call: NA; clone_size: many; cdr3_nt: TGTGCCAGCAGCCAAGATCGGGCTGAAGCTTTCTTT; cdr3_aa: CASSQDRAEAFF
v_call: TRBV15; j_call: TRBJ2-3; d_call: NA; clone_size: NA; cdr3_nt: TGTGCCACCGCCCGCGGCAGCACAGATACGCAGTATTTT; cdr3_aa: CATARGSTDTQYF
v_call: TRBV7-2; j_call: TRBJ1-5; d_call: NA; clone_size: NA; cdr3_nt: TGTGCCAGCACTCGGGGAGGGGATAGCAATCAGCCCCAGCATTTT; cdr3_aa: CASTRGGDSNQPQHF
v_call: TRBV19; j_call: TRBJ1-4; d_call: NA; clone_size: many; cdr3_nt: TGTGCCAGTAGTGTCAATATCTACTTTGCAACTAATGAAAAACTGTTTTTT; cdr3_aa: CASSVNIYFATNEKLFF
v_call: TRBV7-9; j_call: TRBJ2-2; d_call: NA; clone_size: NA; cdr3_nt: TGTGCCAGCAGCTCAGACAGGAGGGAGCTGTTTTTT; cdr3_aa: CASSSDRRELFF
v_call: TRBV29-1; j_call: TRBJ2-1; d_call: NA; clone_size: NA; cdr3_nt: TGCAGCGTTGAAGGAACTGAACTTGACCCCAATGAGCAGTTCTTC; cdr3_aa: CSVEGTELDPNEQFF
v_call: TRBV30; j_call: TRBJ2-5; d_call: NA; clone_size: NA; cdr3_nt: TGTGCCCTAAAACTCGAGACCCAGTACTTC; cdr3_aa: CALKLETQYF
v_call: TRBV3-1; j_call: TRBJ2-7; d_call: TRBD2; clone_size: NA; cdr3_nt: TGTGCCAGCAGCCTAACTCGACTAGCGGGAGGGGAAGAGCAGTACTTC; cdr3_aa: CASSLTRLAGGEEQYF
v_call: TRBV6-2/TRBV6-3; j_call: TRBJ2-5; d_call: TRBD2; clone_size: once; cdr3_nt: TGTGCCAGCAGTTACAGCGGGGATCAAGAGACCCAGTACTTC; cdr3_aa: CASSYSGDQETQYF
v_call: TRBV5-1; j_call: TRBJ1-1; d_call: NA; clone_size: many; cdr3_nt: TGCGCCAGCAGCTTGGATGAAGGGCGGACTGAAGCTTTCTTT; cdr3_aa: CASSLDEGRTEAFF
v_call: TRBV4-1; j_call: TRBJ1-5; d_call: TRBD1; clone_size: many; cdr3_nt: TGCGCCAGCAGCCACGGGACAGGAGGGGAGCCCCAGCATTTT; cdr3_aa: CASSHGTGGEPQHF
v_call: TRBV7-3; j_call: TRBJ1-1; d_call: NA; clone_size: once; cdr3_nt: TGTGCCAGCAGCTTTATAAGAGGGGCTGCTGAAGCTTTCTTT; cdr3_aa: CASSFIRGAAEAFF
v_call: TRBV30; j_call: TRBJ2-5; d_call: NA; clone_size: many; cdr3_nt: TGTGCCTGGAGTTTGCGAGAGACCCAGTACTTC; cdr3_aa: CAWSLRETQYF
v_call: TRBV7-2; j_call: TRBJ2-1; d_call: TRBD2; clone_size: NA; cdr3_nt: TGTGCCAGCAGCTTCTCGCCGGGACTAGCGGGAAACAATGAGCAGTTCTTC; cdr3_aa: CASSFSPGLAGNNEQFF
v_call: TRBV6-5; j_call: TRBJ2-7; d_call: TRBD1; clone_size: many; cdr3_nt: TGTGCCAGCAGCCTAACCGGGACAGGGAGCTACGAGCAGTACTTC; cdr3_aa: CASSLTGTGSYEQYF
v_call: TRBV7-9; j_call: TRBJ2-1; d_call: NA; clone_size: NA; cdr3_nt: TGTGCCAGCACCTCCAGCGGACTAAGCGAGCAGTTCTTC; cdr3_aa: CASTSSGLSEQFF
v_call: TRBV7-9; j_call: TRBJ1-1; d_call: NA; clone_size: few; cdr3_nt: TGTGCCAGCAGCTTAACTCAGACTGAAGCTTTCTTT; cdr3_aa: CASSLTQTEAFF